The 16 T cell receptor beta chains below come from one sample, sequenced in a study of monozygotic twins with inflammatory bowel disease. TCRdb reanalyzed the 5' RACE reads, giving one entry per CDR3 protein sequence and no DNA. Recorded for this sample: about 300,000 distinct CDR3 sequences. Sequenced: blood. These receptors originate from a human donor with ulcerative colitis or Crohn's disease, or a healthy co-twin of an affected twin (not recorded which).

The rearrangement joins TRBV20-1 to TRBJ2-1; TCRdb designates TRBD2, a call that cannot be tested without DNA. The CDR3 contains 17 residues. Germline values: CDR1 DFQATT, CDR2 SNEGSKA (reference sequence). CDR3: CSARGLAGMLSYNEQFF.

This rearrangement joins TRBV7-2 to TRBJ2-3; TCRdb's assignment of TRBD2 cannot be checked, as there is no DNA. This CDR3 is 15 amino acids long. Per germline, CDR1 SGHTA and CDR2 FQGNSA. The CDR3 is CASSFLSPGTDTQYF.

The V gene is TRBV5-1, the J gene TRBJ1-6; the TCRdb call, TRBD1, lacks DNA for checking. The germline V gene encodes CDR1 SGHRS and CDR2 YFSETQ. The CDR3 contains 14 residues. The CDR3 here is CASSYQDWGSPLHF.

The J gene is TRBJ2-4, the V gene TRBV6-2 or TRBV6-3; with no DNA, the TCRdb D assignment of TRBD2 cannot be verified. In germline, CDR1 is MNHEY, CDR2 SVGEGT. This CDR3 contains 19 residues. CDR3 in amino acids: CASSQLGLAGSLAKNIQYF.

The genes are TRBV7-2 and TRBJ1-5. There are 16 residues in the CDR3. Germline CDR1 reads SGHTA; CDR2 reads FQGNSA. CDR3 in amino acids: CASSLEGPARNQPQHF.

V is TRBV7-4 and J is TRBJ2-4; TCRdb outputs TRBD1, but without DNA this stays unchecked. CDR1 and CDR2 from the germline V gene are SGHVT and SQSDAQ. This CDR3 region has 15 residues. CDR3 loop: CASSTRTGEGNIQYF.

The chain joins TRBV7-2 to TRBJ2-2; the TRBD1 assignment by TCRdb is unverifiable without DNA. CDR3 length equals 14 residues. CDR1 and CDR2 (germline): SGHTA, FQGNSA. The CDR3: CASSTERGPGELFF.

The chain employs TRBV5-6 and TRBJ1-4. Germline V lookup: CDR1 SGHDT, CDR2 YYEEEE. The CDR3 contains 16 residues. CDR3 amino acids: CASSRFPANQAQKLFF. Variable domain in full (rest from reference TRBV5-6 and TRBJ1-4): DAGVTQSPTHLIKTRGQQVTLRCSPKSGHDTVSWYQQALGQGPQFIFQYYEEEERQRGNFPDRFSGHQFPNYSSELNVNALLLGDSALYLCASSRFPANQAQKLFFGSGTQLSVL.

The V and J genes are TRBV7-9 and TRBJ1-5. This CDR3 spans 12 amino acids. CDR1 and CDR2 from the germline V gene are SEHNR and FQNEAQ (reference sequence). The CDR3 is CASSSPNQPQHF.

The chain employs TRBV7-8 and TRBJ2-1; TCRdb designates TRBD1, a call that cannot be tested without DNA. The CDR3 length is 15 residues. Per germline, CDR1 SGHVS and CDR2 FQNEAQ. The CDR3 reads CASSSPSRGYNEQFF.

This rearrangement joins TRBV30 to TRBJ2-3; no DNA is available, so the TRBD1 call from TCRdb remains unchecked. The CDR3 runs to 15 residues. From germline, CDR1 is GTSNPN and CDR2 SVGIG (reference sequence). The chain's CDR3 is CARSLTGIRGDTQYF. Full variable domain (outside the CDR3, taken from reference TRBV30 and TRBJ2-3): SQTIHQWPATLVQPVGSPLSLECTVEGTSNPNLYWYRQAAGRGLQLLFYSVGIGQISSEVPQNLSASRPQDRQFILSSKKLLLSDSGFYLCARSLTGIRGDTQYFGPGTRLTVL.

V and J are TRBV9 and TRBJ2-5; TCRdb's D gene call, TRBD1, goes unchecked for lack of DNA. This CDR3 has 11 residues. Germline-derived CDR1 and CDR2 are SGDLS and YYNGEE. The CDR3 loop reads CAKDRGETQYF.

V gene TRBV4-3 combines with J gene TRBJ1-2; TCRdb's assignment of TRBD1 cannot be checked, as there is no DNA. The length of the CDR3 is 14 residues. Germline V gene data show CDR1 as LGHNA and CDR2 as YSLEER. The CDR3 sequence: CASSQGDRRYGYTF.

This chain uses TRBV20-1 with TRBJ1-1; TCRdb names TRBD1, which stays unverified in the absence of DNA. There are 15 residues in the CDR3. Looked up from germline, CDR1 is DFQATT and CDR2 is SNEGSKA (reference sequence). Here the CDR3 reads CSASRGRTLKAEAFF.

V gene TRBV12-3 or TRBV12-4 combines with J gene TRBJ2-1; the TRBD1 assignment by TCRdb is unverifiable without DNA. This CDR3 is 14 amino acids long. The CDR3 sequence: CASRGGGTYNEQFF.

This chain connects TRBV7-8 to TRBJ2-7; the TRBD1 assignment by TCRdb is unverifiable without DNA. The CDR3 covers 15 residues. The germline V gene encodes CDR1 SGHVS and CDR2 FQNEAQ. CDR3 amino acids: CASSLGGGWSYEQYF.